These 22 T cell receptor beta chains were all obtained from the same sample, sequenced in a study of T-cell memory formation after mild COVID-19. Using its own MiXCR run on the 5' RACE reads, TCRdb lists one record per CDR3 protein. This sample yields roughly 190,000 distinct CDR3 sequences, of which about 10% are seen a single time; approximately 2.8% belongs to the top ten. The sequenced material came from PBMCs or a T cell subset sorted from them (not recorded which). The receptors were gathered from a man aged 18-30 years who had mild COVID-19 (a few samples of this study predate the infection). Cell type and time point are not known.

V gene TRBV6-5 combines with J gene TRBJ2-3; 9 bases are a match to TRBD2. V lost 1 base and J lost 4; bases outside the gene matches: 6. Germline CDR1 and CDR2: MNHEY and SVGAGI. The CDR3 sequence is 16 residues long. The chain's CDR3 is CASSYFAGGPSDTQYF. CDR3 DNA sequence: TGTGCCAGCAGTTACTTCGCGGGGGGGCCCTCAGATACGCAGTATTTT.

The chain links TRBV20-1 to TRBJ1-1, with TRBD1 identical over 7 bases. Looked up from germline, CDR1 is DFQATT and CDR2 is SNEGSKA (reference sequence). V shed 3 bases and J 2 bases; nucleotides not matched to a gene: 9. This CDR3 has 15 amino acids. CDR3 sequence reads: CSASRSGTVNTEAFF. CDR3 in DNA: TGCAGTGCTAGTCGGTCAGGGACAGTAAACACTGAAGCTTTCTTT.

This chain uses TRBV12-3 or TRBV12-4 with TRBJ2-7; unclear D gene. This CDR3 is 16 amino acids long. V lost 3 bases and J lost 0, with 15 bases in between. This CDR3 reads CASSLRVRAHSYEQYV. In DNA, the CDR3 is TGTGCCAGCAGTTTGAGAGTGCGCGCCCACTCCTACGAGCAGTACGTC.

This clonotype appeared a few times. The J gene is TRBJ2-5, the V gene TRBV5-1; TRBD2 might be the D (6 bases). CDR3 size: 13 residues. Germline V CDR1 and CDR2: SGHRS, YFSETQ. The germline V and J ends were trimmed by 5 bases and 1 base, with 9 bases remaining between them. This chain's CDR3 is CASRPGSQETQYF. CDR3 bases: TGCGCCAGCAGACCCGGGAGCCAAGAGACCCAGTACTTC.

This clonotype was detected only a few times. The rearrangement joins TRBV12-3 or TRBV12-4 to TRBJ2-4, with 8 bases identical to TRBD1. This CDR3 contains 14 residues. Trimming at V came to 1 base and at J to 8 bases, leaving 4 bases not matched to a gene. The CDR3 spells CASSLDDRGDIQYF. The CDR3 DNA is TGTGCCAGCAGTTTAGACGACAGGGGCGACATTCAGTACTTC.

This clonotype turned up a few times. The chain joins TRBV23-1 to TRBJ2-5; D perhaps matches TRBD2 (5 bases). TRBV23-1 is recorded as an ORF, its role being uncertain. V lost 7 bases and J 4 bases, leaving 13 bases between the germline ends. This CDR3 has 13 residues. CDR3 DNA sequence: TGCGCCAGCACCCCGAGGGCCCCAGAGACCCAGTACTTC. Protein sequence: CASTPRAPETQYF.

The chain joins TRBV7-2 to TRBJ2-3; D unclear. Between the trimmed V and J ends, which lost 4 bases and 4 bases, there was a span of 12 bases. Per germline, CDR1 SGHTA and CDR2 FQGNSA. This CDR3 spans 14 amino acids. The CDR3 coding sequence is TGTGCCAGCAGCTCCCAGCACTTCGCAGATACGCAGTATTTT. Amino acid sequence: CASSSQHFADTQYF. The complete variable domain, with remaining parts taken from reference TRBV7-2 and TRBJ2-3, reads GAGVSQSPSNKVTEKGKDVELRCDPISGHTALYWYRQSLGQGLEFLIYFQGNSAPDKSGLPSDRFSAERTGGSVSTLTIQRTQQEDSAVYLCASSSQHFADTQYFGPGTRLTVL.

The chain couples TRBV2 to TRBJ1-5; 8 bases line up with TRBD1. The V gene end was trimmed by 5 bases and the J gene end by 2 bases; junction bases not matched to a gene: 2. Germline CDR1 and CDR2: SNHLY and FYNNEI. This CDR3 is built from 14 residues. The CDR3 loop reads CASSPTGGNQPQHF. The CDR3 DNA sequence: TGTGCCAGCAGTCCGACAGGGGGCAATCAGCCCCAGCATTTT.

The V call is TRBV5-6, the J call TRBJ1-2; the match to TRBD1 covers 12 bases. Per the germline V gene, CDR1 is SGHDT and CDR2 is YYEEEE. The CDR3 is 16 residues long. The ends lost 4 bases at V and 8 bases at J; junction bases unmatched: 12. In DNA, the CDR3 is TGTGCCAGCAGCCGACTAGGGACAGGGGGCCCGGAAGGCTACACCTTC. Amino acids: CASSRLGTGGPEGYTF.

This clonotype came up many times. Here the CDR3 reads CASSLDQGSYGYTF. The CDR3 DNA sequence: TGTGCCAGCAGCTTAGATCAGGGGAGCTATGGCTACACCTTC. The gene calls are TRBV11-2 and TRBJ1-2; possible D gene TRBD1, 6 bases. The CDR3 is made up of 14 amino acids. Between the trimmed V and J ends, which lost 0 bases and 4 bases, there was a span of 9 bases. Germline V gene data show CDR1 as SGHAT and CDR2 as FQNNGV.

The chain joins TRBV7-2 to TRBJ2-7, with 10 bases matching TRBD2. This CDR3 has 18 residues. CDR1 and CDR2 (germline): SGHTA, FQGNSA. V was clipped by 0 bases and J by 0 bases; unmatched bases: 8. CDR3 loop: CASSLARSSGGNSYEQYF. DNA for the CDR3: TGTGCCAGCAGCTTAGCGAGGTCTAGCGGGGGAAACTCCTACGAGCAGTACTTC.

This clonotype was seen more than once but under ten times. This chain uses TRBV7-3 with TRBJ2-5, with TRBD2 matching 7 bases. The J segment lost 3 bases and the V segment lost 5 bases, leaving 6 bases of the junction unmatched. This CDR3 is built from 14 residues. The germline V gene encodes CDR1 SGHTA and CDR2 FQGTGA. The CDR3 bases are TGTGCCAGCAGCCTCACTCTAGCGGAAGAGACCCAGTACTTC. Protein sequence: CASSLTLAEETQYF. The full variable domain, with the rest looked up from reference TRBV7-3 and TRBJ2-5, is GAGVSQTPSNKVTEKGKYVELRCDPISGHTALYWYRQSLGQGPEFLIYFQGTGAADDSGLPNDRFFAVRPEGSVSTLKIQRTERGDSAVYLCASSLTLAEETQYFGPGTRLLVL.

The gene calls are TRBV4-1 and TRBJ1-2; 7 bases align to TRBD1. This CDR3 has 18 residues. V shed 2 bases, J shed 3 bases, and the junction held 15 bases outside the gene matches. In germline, CDR1 is MGHRA, CDR2 YSYEKL. CDR3 in DNA: TGCGCCAGCAGCCAACGAGCCCGAGGCAGGGGGTCAGACTATGGCTACACCTTC. This translates into CASSQRARGRGSDYGYTF.

This clonotype was observed many times. The V and J genes are TRBV5-1 and TRBJ1-1; D might be TRBD1 (6 bases). Germline lookup yields CDR1 SGHRS and CDR2 YFSETQ. CDR3 length: 15 residues. Deletions cut 3 bases from V and 1 base from J, with 13 bases between. This chain's CDR3 is CASSSRQDRNTEAFF. CDR3 nucleotides: TGCGCCAGCAGCTCCCGACAGGACCGGAACACTGAAGCTTTCTTT.

CDR3 protein: CASSINRDRVHEQYF. For the CDR3, the DNA is TGTGCCAGCAGTATCAACCGGGACAGGGTCCACGAGCAGTACTTC. The chain recombines TRBV12-3 or TRBV12-4 with TRBJ2-7, with TRBD1 matching over 9 bases. Losses at the gene ends were 5 bases for V and 5 bases for J; bases not matched to a gene: 10. The CDR3 length is 15 residues.

The chain links TRBV3-1 to TRBJ2-5; 10 bases are shared with TRBD1. Germline V gene data show CDR1 as LGHDT and CDR2 as YNNKEL (reference sequence). J lost 5 bases, V lost 1 base, and 4 bases had no gene match. This CDR3 is built from 15 residues. CDR3 sequence reads: CASSQGGTGVETQYF. For the CDR3, the DNA is TGTGCCAGCAGCCAAGGTGGGACAGGGGTTGAGACCCAGTACTTC.

This clonotype has at least ten counts. This sequence joins TRBV5-1 and TRBJ2-1; D gene uncertain. The V and J ends lost 2 bases and 10 bases respectively, with 16 bases between them. Germline V CDR1 and CDR2: SGHRS, YFSETQ. CDR3 size: 14 residues. CDR3 loop: CASSFKARSEEQFF. The CDR3 nucleotides are TGCGCCAGCAGCTTTAAGGCCCGCTCTGAGGAGCAGTTCTTC.

The chain employs TRBV5-6 and TRBJ1-1; TRBD1 might be the D (6 bases). Per germline, CDR1 SGHDT and CDR2 YYEEEE. V was trimmed by 3 bases and J by 7 bases, leaving 16 bases between them. CDR3 size: 14 residues. CDR3 protein: CASSSEGGRNEAFF. Written as DNA, the CDR3 is TGTGCCAGCAGCTCGGAGGGGGGCCGGAATGAAGCTTTCTTT.

Here the CDR3 DNA reads TGTGCCAGCACGCAGCGACCATCGGGTTACGAGCAGTACTTC. Protein product: CASTQRPSGYEQYF. The chain recombines TRBV12-3 or TRBV12-4 with TRBJ2-7; D is unclear. Trimming cost V 7 bases and J 4 bases, with 17 bases left between them. This CDR3 spans 14 amino acids.

A few counts support this clonotype. The V and J genes are TRBV6-6 and TRBJ2-7, with 7 positions matching TRBD1. CDR3 length: 17 residues. Looked up from germline, CDR1 is MNHNY and CDR2 is SVGAGI (reference sequence). V trimming: 0 bases; J trimming: 6 bases; junction bases outside the gene matches: 14. CDR3 coding DNA: TGTGCCAGCAGTTACTCTAAGACAGGGTCCCAGACGACCGAGCAGTACGTC. Translating it yields CASSYSKTGSQTTEQYV.

This clonotype has just a few counts. The V call is TRBV10-3, the J call TRBJ1-6, with D perhaps matching TRBD1 (6 bases). The V gene lost 6 bases and the J gene lost 9 bases, with 27 bases spanning the gap. Germline V gives CDR1 ENHRY, CDR2 SYGVKD. This CDR3 contains 18 residues. CDR3 amino acids: CAISGWDPAGASGSPLHF. The DNA of the CDR3 is TGTGCCATCAGCGGGTGGGACCCGGCGGGGGCATCGGGTTCACCCCTCCACTTT.

The table lists this clonotype with a few counts. The chain is built from TRBV24-1 and TRBJ2-5; TRBD1 agrees at 11 bases. The germline gives CDR1 KGHDR, CDR2 SFDVKD. This CDR3 has 15 amino acids. J was trimmed by 3 bases and V by 4 bases; bases with no gene match: 3. The CDR3 loop reads CATSDPGQGEETQYF. The DNA for the CDR3 is TGTGCCACCAGTGACCCGGGACAGGGGGAAGAGACCCAGTACTTC.